Below, one T cell receptor (beta chain) is given with its context. Its antigen is not known. Other DNA sequences in the sample encode the same CDR3. The data derive from a study of cytomegalovirus exposure and HLA in healthy donors. Study conclusions and caveats: Rates of TCR association differed by HLA locus in a later analysis, with DRB1 highest and HLA-C lowest. A few CMV-associated chains proved CMV antigen-specific in vitro.

While unrecorded immune exposures were likely, the donors were nominally healthy when sampled. The CDR3 covers 10 residues. From germline, CDR1 is DFQATT and CDR2 SNEGSKA (reference sequence). The V gene lost 2 bases and the J gene lost 8 bases, with 6 bases spanning the gap. This PCR relied on a set of 60 Vbeta primers and 13 Jbeta primers. Assay: immunoSEQ multiplex PCR; the TCRdb copy retains only in-frame clones and omits some. The sample includes some 140,000 clones, 70% to 80% of them seen just once. The rearrangement links TRBV20-1 to TRBJ1-2, with no clear D. This TCR was sampled from a female donor in good health and CMV-seronegative. Input material: PBMCs. The CDR3 here is CSARSGGYTF. The CDR3 DNA reads as TGCAGTGCTAGATCCGGGGGCTACACCTTC.